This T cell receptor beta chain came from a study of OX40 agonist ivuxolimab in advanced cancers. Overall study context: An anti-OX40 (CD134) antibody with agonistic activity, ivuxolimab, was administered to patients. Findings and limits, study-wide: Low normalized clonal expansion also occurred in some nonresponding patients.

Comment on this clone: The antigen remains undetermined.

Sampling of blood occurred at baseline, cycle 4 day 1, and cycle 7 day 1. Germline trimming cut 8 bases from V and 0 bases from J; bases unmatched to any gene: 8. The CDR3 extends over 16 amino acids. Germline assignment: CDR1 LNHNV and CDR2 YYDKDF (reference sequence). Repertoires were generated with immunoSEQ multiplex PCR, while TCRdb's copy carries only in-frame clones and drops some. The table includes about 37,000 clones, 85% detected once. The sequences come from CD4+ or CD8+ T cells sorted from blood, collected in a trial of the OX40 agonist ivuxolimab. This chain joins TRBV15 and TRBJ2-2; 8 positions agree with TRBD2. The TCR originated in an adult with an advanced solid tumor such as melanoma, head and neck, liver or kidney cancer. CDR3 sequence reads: CATAPSGGANTGELFF. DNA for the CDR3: TGTGCCACCGCGCCGAGCGGGGGCGCGAACACCGGGGAGCTGTTTTTT.